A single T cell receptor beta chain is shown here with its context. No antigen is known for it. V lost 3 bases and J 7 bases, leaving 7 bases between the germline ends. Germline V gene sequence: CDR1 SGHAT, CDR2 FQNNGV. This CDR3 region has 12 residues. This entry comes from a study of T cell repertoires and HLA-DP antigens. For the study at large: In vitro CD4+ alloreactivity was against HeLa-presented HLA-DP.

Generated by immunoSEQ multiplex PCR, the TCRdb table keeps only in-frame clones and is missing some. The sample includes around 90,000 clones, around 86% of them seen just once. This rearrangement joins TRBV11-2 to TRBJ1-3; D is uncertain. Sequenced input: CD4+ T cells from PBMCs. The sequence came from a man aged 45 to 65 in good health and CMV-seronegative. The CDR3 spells CASSLYRNTIYF. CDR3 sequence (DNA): TGTGCCAGCAGCTTGTATAGGAACACCATATATTTT.